This TCR beta chain is from a study of CD8 T cells in Susac syndrome. Study-level points and caveats: Regarding the TCR sequencing and HLA analysis, the study admitted that a relatively small number of individuals were involved.

CD8+ and CD4+ T cells circulating in blood were sequenced for TCR beta. A note on this clonotype: Antigen specificity is unknown.

An input of roughly 0.45 to 1 ug of RNA was subjected to reverse transcription using random hexamers. Multiplex PCR with immunoSEQ amplified the TCR beta CDR3 across 54 Vbeta and 13 Jbeta. TCRdb reprocessed the immunoSEQ multiplex PCR reads with MiXCR, giving one entry per CDR3 protein. The table has approximately 75,000 distinct CDR3 sequences, around 95% seen once. V was cut by 3 bases and J by 10 bases, with 13 bases left in between. The germline V gene has CDR1 LNHDA and CDR2 SQIVND (reference sequence). CDR3 size: 13 residues. Sequencing was carried out using CD8+ T cells from PBMCs. The genes are TRBV19 and TRBJ2-4; D is possibly TRBD2 (5 bases). This clonotype originated in a human donor in good health. CDR3 sequence (DNA): TGTGCCAGTAGTATTGAGGGAGAGCAAATTCAGTACTTC. The encoded protein is CASSIEGEQIQYF.